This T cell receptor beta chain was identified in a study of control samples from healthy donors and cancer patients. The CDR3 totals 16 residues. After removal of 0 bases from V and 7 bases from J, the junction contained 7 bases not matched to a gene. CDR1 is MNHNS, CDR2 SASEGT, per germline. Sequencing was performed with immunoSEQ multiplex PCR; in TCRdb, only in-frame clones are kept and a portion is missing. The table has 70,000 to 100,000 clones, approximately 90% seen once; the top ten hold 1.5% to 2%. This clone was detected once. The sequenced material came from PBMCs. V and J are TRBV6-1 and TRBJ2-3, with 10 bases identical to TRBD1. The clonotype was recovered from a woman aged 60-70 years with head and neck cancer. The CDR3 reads CASSEAWGQGTYTQYF. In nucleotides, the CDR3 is TGTGCCAGCAGTGAAGCGTGGGGACAGGGGACTTATACGCAGTATTTT.